The clone carrying this T cell receptor (beta chain) showed up many times. No antigen is known for it. This sample was included in a study of CD8+CD57+ T cells in acquired aplastic anemia. Study conclusions and caveats: Roughly 29 was the count of CD8+ CDR3 sequences that patients shared with controls. Levels of CD8+ Simpson's diversity were not significantly distinct in patients versus controls.

Template material for TCR beta VDJ and CDR3 profiling consisted of genomic DNA. TCRdb re-called the reads through MiXCR, storing one row per CDR3 protein. The sample lists some 240,000 distinct CDR3 sequences; 34% were seen once. The specimen sequenced was sorted CD4+, CD8+, or CD8+CD57+ T cells (not recorded which) from PBMCs. This receptor was identified in a human donor in good health, serving as a control.

CDR3 residues: CSVEGVNEQFF. The CDR3 coding sequence is TGCAGCGTTGAGGGGGTCAATGAGCAGTTCTTC. The rearrangement links TRBV29-1 to TRBJ2-1; D is perhaps TRBD1 or TRBD2 (5 bases each). Trimming removed 3 bases at V and 6 bases at J, with 6 bases between. Germline loops: CDR1 SQVTM, CDR2 ANQGSEA. This CDR3 has 11 residues.